This T cell receptor beta chain is from a study of T cell responses to AZD1222 COVID-19 vaccine. Libraries were prepared by immunoSEQ multiplex PCR; TCRdb keeps only in-frame clonotypes and omits some of them. The sample has roughly 150,000 clones; over 80% are singletons. The receptor comes from an adult in good health. The sample consisted of peripheral blood, taken on day 0 of AZD1222 vaccination.

CDR3 in DNA: TGCGCCAGCAGCCGGAATTTATACGACAGGGTTACCGGGGAGCTGTTTTTT. Its protein is CASSRNLYDRVTGELFF. The chain recombines TRBV4-3 with TRBJ2-2; 7 bases match TRBD1. CDR1 and CDR2 from the germline V gene are LGHNA and YSLEER. This CDR3 spans 17 amino acids. The V segment lost 4 bases and the J segment 5 bases; nucleotides outside the gene matches: 13.